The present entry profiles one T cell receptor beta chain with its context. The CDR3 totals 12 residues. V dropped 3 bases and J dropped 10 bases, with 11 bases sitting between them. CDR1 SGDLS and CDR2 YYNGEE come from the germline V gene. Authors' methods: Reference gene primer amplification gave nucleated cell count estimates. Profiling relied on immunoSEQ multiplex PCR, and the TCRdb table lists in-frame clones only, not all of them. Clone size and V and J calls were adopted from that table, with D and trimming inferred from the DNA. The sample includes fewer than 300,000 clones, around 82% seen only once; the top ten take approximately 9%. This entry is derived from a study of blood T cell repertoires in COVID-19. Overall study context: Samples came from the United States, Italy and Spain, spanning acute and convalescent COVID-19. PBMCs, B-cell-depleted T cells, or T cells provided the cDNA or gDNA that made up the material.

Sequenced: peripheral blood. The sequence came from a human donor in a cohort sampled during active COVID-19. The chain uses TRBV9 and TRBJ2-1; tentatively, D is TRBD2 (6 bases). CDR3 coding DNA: TGTGCCAGCAGCGCGAGCGGGTGGGAGCAGTTCTTC. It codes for CASSASGWEQFF.